These T cell receptor beta chains were read from a single sample in a study of T cell responses to AZD1222 COVID-19 vaccine. Assay: immunoSEQ multiplex PCR; the TCRdb copy retains only in-frame clones and omits some. The table has about 120,000 clones, more than 75% seen once; the top ten hold less than 15%. The specimen comprised peripheral blood, sampled on day 0 of AZD1222 vaccination. The receptors were gathered from an adult in good health. Both conserved end residues are part of each CDR3. Fields, in order: J gene, V gene, D gene, clone size, CDR3 DNA, CDR3 protein. D genes are given only for firm matches. A row's size may be missing; if present it is once, few, many or a size class.

j_gene: TRBJ1-2; v_gene: TRBV28; d_gene: .; abundance: .; CDR3nt: TGTGCCAGCAGCCACGCTACAAGGCCCTATGGCTACACCTTC; CDR3aa: CASSHATRPYGYTF
j_gene: TRBJ1-6; v_gene: TRBV29-1; d_gene: .; abundance: once; CDR3nt: TGCAGCGTTGGTATAGGAGAGGCCGCAATTTATAATTCACCCCTCCACTTT; CDR3aa: CSVGIGEAAIYNSPLHF
j_gene: TRBJ1-2; v_gene: TRBV2; d_gene: TRBD1; abundance: .; CDR3nt: TGTGCCAGCAGTCCCGGGACAGGTGTTGGCTACACCTTC; CDR3aa: CASSPGTGVGYTF
j_gene: TRBJ1-5; v_gene: TRBV30; d_gene: TRBD1; abundance: .; CDR3nt: TGTGCCTGGAGCCGGCCGGGACAGGGAGGTAGCAATCAGCCCCAGCATTTT; CDR3aa: CAWSRPGQGGSNQPQHF
j_gene: TRBJ2-3; v_gene: TRBV11-2; d_gene: .; abundance: .; CDR3nt: TGTGCCAGCAGCCTAATGGGGACTTCCACAGATACGCAGTATTTT; CDR3aa: CASSLMGTSTDTQYF
j_gene: TRBJ1-1; v_gene: TRBV10-3; d_gene: TRBD1; abundance: .; CDR3nt: TGTGCCATCAGAGGACAGGGGGTTTCCACTGAAGCTTTCTTT; CDR3aa: CAIRGQGVSTEAFF
j_gene: TRBJ2-5; v_gene: TRBV28; d_gene: TRBD2; abundance: .; CDR3nt: TGTGCCAGCAGTGGAGGTAGCGGGAGACAAGAGACCCAGTACTTC; CDR3aa: CASSGGSGRQETQYF
j_gene: TRBJ2-2; v_gene: TRBV6-5; d_gene: .; abundance: .; CDR3nt: TGTGCCAGCAGCTCCCCTTACACCGGGGAGCTGTTTTTT; CDR3aa: CASSSPYTGELFF
j_gene: TRBJ1-2; v_gene: TRBV19; d_gene: .; abundance: .; CDR3nt: TGTGCCTGCCAGGGGCACTATGGCTACACCTTC; CDR3aa: CACQGHYGYTF
j_gene: TRBJ2-7; v_gene: TRBV27; d_gene: TRBD1; abundance: .; CDR3nt: TGTGCCAGCCGAACAGGGGCGCACTACGAGCAGTACTTC; CDR3aa: CASRTGAHYEQYF
j_gene: TRBJ2-7; v_gene: TRBV12-3/TRBV12-4; d_gene: TRBD1; abundance: .; CDR3nt: TGTGCCAGCAGAATACAGGGGGCCTACGAGCAGTACTTC; CDR3aa: CASRIQGAYEQYF
j_gene: TRBJ1-5; v_gene: TRBV28; d_gene: .; abundance: once; CDR3nt: TGTGCCAGCATCGGAGCAGGGGACGGCCAGCCCCAGCATTTT; CDR3aa: CASIGAGDGQPQHF
j_gene: TRBJ2-1; v_gene: TRBV6-5; d_gene: TRBD2; abundance: once; CDR3nt: TGTGCCAGCGAGGGACTAGCGGGAAACGCTGAGCAGTTCTTC; CDR3aa: CASEGLAGNAEQFF
j_gene: TRBJ2-3; v_gene: TRBV29-1; d_gene: .; abundance: .; CDR3nt: TGCAGCGTCTTCCGGGGCGTAAATACGCAGTATTTT; CDR3aa: CSVFRGVNTQYF
j_gene: TRBJ2-1; v_gene: TRBV19; d_gene: TRBD2; abundance: .; CDR3nt: TGTGCCAGTAAAATAGCGGGAGGAACCTACAATGAGCAGTTCTTC; CDR3aa: CASKIAGGTYNEQFF
j_gene: TRBJ2-7; v_gene: TRBV29-1; d_gene: TRBD1; abundance: .; CDR3nt: TGCAGCGTTGCCGGACAGGGGGCGTCAATCGAGCAGTACTTC; CDR3aa: CSVAGQGASIEQYF
j_gene: TRBJ2-5; v_gene: TRBV4-1; d_gene: TRBD1; abundance: .; CDR3nt: TGCGCCAGCAGCCAAGAAAGTTTGAGGACAGGGTGGGAGACCCAGTACTTC; CDR3aa: CASSQESLRTGWETQYF
j_gene: TRBJ2-7; v_gene: TRBV18; d_gene: TRBD1; abundance: .; CDR3nt: TGTGCCAGCTCACACCGGGACAGTTTCTACGAGCAGTACTTC; CDR3aa: CASSHRDSFYEQYF
j_gene: TRBJ1-4; v_gene: TRBV13; d_gene: .; abundance: .; CDR3nt: TGTGCCAGCAGCTTGAACCGGGACCTAAATGAAAAACTGTTTTTT; CDR3aa: CASSLNRDLNEKLFF
j_gene: TRBJ1-2; v_gene: TRBV7-8; d_gene: .; abundance: .; CDR3nt: TGTGCCAGCAGCTTAGTTGGCAGGGTTAACTATGGCTACACCTTC; CDR3aa: CASSLVGRVNYGYTF
j_gene: TRBJ1-2; v_gene: TRBV5-4; d_gene: .; abundance: .; CDR3nt: TGTGCCACAGGGGACCGGCGGAATAACTATGGCTACACCTTC; CDR3aa: CATGDRRNNYGYTF
j_gene: TRBJ1-2; v_gene: TRBV19; d_gene: .; abundance: .; CDR3nt: TGTGCCAGTAGTATTCTCTACCCTGGGCGGGTCGGAGACTATGGCTACACCTTC; CDR3aa: CASSILYPGRVGDYGYTF
j_gene: TRBJ1-2; v_gene: TRBV2; d_gene: TRBD1; abundance: .; CDR3nt: TGTGCCAGCAGAGAGGGACAGGGGACCAACTATGGCTACACCTTC; CDR3aa: CASREGQGTNYGYTF
j_gene: TRBJ2-1; v_gene: TRBV7-9; d_gene: .; abundance: few; CDR3nt: TGTGCCAGCAGCGCCCGTTGGGTATTGGTTAAGGGGTACAATGAGCAGTTCTTC; CDR3aa: CASSARWVLVKGYNEQFF